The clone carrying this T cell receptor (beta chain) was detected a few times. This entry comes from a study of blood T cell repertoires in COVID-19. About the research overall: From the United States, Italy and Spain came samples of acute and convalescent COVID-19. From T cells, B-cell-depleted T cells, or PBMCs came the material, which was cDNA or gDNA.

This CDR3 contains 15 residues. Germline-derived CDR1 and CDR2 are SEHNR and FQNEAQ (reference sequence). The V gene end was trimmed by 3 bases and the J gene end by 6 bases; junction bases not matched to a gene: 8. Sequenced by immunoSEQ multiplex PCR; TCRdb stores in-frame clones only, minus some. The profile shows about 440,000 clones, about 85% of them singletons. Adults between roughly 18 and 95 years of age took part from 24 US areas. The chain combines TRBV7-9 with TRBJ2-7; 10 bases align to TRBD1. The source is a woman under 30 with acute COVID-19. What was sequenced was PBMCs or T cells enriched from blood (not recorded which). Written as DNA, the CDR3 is TGTGCCAGCAGCTTCCTCCCGGGACAGGGGACCGAGCAGTACTTC. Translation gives CASSFLPGQGTEQYF.